This T cell receptor beta chain derives from a study of lymphopenia after photon versus proton radiotherapy. Study-wide findings and caveats: Authors raise, but do not show, better survival with proton therapy. Under photons, naive T cells and diversity fell while effector/memory populations rose. Oligoclonal CD8+ Temra expansion after nadir drove photon patients' diversity drop.

Comments on this clone: Its antigen is still unknown.

Method: immunoSEQ multiplex PCR; TCRdb's copy keeps in-frame clones and lacks some. The sample consists of about 45,000 clones, over 75% of them appearing once. V was clipped by 0 bases and J by 0 bases; unmatched bases: 5. The CDR3 totals 17 residues. CDR1 and CDR2 (germline): LNHNV, YYDKDF (reference sequence). This clonotype originated in a man between 35 and 55 years old with gastric cancer. Sequences were derived from peripheral blood, sampled from a patient treated with photon-based radiotherapy. The chain carries TRBV15 and TRBJ1-5; 7 bases fit TRBD1. The CDR3 here is CATSRDRQGYSNQPQHF. CDR3 nucleotide sequence: TGTGCCACCAGCAGAGATAGACAGGGCTATAGCAATCAGCCCCAGCATTTT. The full variable domain, in which reference TRBV15 and TRBJ1-5 provide the parts outside the CDR3, is DAMVIQNPRYQVTQFGKPVTLSCSQTLNHNVMYWYQQKSSQAPKLLFHYYDKDFNNEADTPDNFQSRRPNTSFCFLDIRSPGLGDTAMYLCATSRDRQGYSNQPQHFGDGTRLSIL.